These T cell receptor beta chains were read from a single sample in a study of T cell responses to AZD1222 COVID-19 vaccine. Clones were sequenced by immunoSEQ multiplex PCR, and TCRdb holds only the in-frame ones, with some missing. Of some 170,000 clones in the sample, 85% to 90% were seen once. The source was peripheral blood, collected 28 days after the second dose of the MenACWY control vaccine. The origin of the receptors is an adult who received the MenACWY meningococcal vaccine as a control. Both conserved end residues are part of each CDR3. The order of the fields is J gene, clone size, V gene, D gene, CDR3 DNA, CDR3 protein. The D gene is left open where the match is weak. A row's size may be missing; if present it is once, few, many or a size class.

>TRBJ1-5|.|TRBV7-8|TRBD1
TGTGCCAGCAGCTCCCCGGTCAGGGGGGGCAATCAGCCCCAGCATTTT
CASSSPVRGGNQPQHF
>TRBJ1-2|.|TRBV28|.
TGTGCCAGCGAAATATCCGGGGGGGGCCTCCGCGGTGGCTACACCTTC
CASEISGGGLRGGYTF
>TRBJ1-6|few|TRBV6-5|.
TGTGCCACCGTGGGAGATAACTATAATTCACCCCTCCACTTT
CATVGDNYNSPLHF
>TRBJ1-5|.|TRBV28|TRBD1
TGTGCCAGCAGGGCTGGACAGGGCCGCAATCAGCCCCAGCATTTT
CASRAGQGRNQPQHF
>TRBJ2-7|once|TRBV9|.
TGTGCCAGCAGCGTAGCTTCTGGGGGGACCTACGAGCAGTACTTC
CASSVASGGTYEQYF
>TRBJ1-6|.|TRBV28|TRBD1
TGTGCCAGCAGTTTAATTGGGACAGGGAAGATTGGAGATTCACCCCTCCACTTT
CASSLIGTGKIGDSPLHF
>TRBJ1-1|.|TRBV10-1|.
TGCGCCAGCAGTGAGAGGGCAGGGAAATACACTGAAGCTTTCTTT
CASSERAGKYTEAFF
>TRBJ2-1|.|TRBV28|TRBD2
TGTGCCAGCAGTTTCGGACCGGGGGGTAGCGGGAGAGTCAATGAGCAGTTCTTC
CASSFGPGGSGRVNEQFF
>TRBJ2-7|.|TRBV18|.
TGTGCCAGCTCACCGAGCGGTACCTACGAGCAGTACTTC
CASSPSGTYEQYF
>TRBJ2-4|once|TRBV20-1|.
TGCAGTGCTTCGAAAAACATTCAGTACTTC
CSASKNIQYF
>TRBJ2-1|.|TRBV19|.
TGTGCCAGTAGTAGCAAGCTAGCACCCAGTTACAATGAGCAGTTCTTC
CASSSKLAPSYNEQFF
>TRBJ1-2|.|TRBV12-3/TRBV12-4|TRBD1
TGTGCCAGCAGGGGGGACAGCTATGGCTACACCTTC
CASRGDSYGYTF
>TRBJ2-7|.|TRBV6-2/TRBV6-3|.
TGTGCCAGCAGTTACACTAGAGATGTCCACGAGCAGTACTTC
CASSYTRDVHEQYF
>TRBJ2-1|.|TRBV7-3|TRBD2
TGTGCCAGCAGCTCACGGGGGGGCCTAGATGAGCAGTTCTTC
CASSSRGGLDEQFF
>TRBJ1-1|.|TRBV11-1|TRBD1
TGTGCCAGCAGCGGTACAGGGGGCGAGACTGAAGCTTTCTTT
CASSGTGGETEAFF
>TRBJ2-2|.|TRBV2|.
TGTGCCAGCACCATTTCTCAGGTCACCGGGGAGCTGTTTTTT
CASTISQVTGELFF
>TRBJ1-5|once|TRBV2|.
TGTGCCAGCTGTTCTACCGGGAGCAATAATCAGCCCCAGCATTTT
CASCSTGSNNQPQHF
>TRBJ2-7|.|TRBV11-2|.
TGTGCCAGCAGATCGCCCAGGGGCGTTTTGAAGGGGGAGCAGTACTTC
CASRSPRGVLKGEQYF
>TRBJ2-3|.|TRBV29-1|.
TGCAGCGTTGAAGAGGAACTAGGAATTTGGTATACGCAGTATTTT
CSVEEELGIWYTQYF
>TRBJ1-6|.|TRBV7-9|TRBD1
TGTGCCAGCAGCCAGCCCCGACAGGGAAACTCACCCCTCCACTTT
CASSQPRQGNSPLHF
>TRBJ2-1|.|TRBV9|.
TGTGCCAGCAGCGTAGCAGGGGGAGGGAACCACAATGAGCAGTTCTTC
CASSVAGGGNHNEQFF
>TRBJ1-6|.|TRBV28|.
TGTGCCAGCAGACTACAAGTAGGAGGCTCACCCCTCCACTTT
CASRLQVGGSPLHF
>TRBJ1-6|.|TRBV14|.
TGTGCCAGCAGCCAAGATTTGGGCAGGGGAGTTAATTCACCCCTCCACTTT
CASSQDLGRGVNSPLHF
>TRBJ2-7|.|TRBV27|.
TGTGCCAGCAGTCACTTGGGGACGGCATCCTACGAGCAGTACTTC
CASSHLGTASYEQYF
>TRBJ2-5|.|TRBV24-1|.
TGTGCCACCAGTGATTTCGTCGGCAGAGAAGAGACCCAGTACTTC
CATSDFVGREETQYF
>TRBJ1-2|.|TRBV5-1|.
TGCGCCAGCAGCCGGGTGAGGAGTAGCGATGGCTACACCTTC
CASSRVRSSDGYTF
>TRBJ2-1|.|TRBV6-5|.
TGTGCCAGCACCCCCCCAGCAAGGGATGAGCAGTTCTTC
CASTPPARDEQFF
>TRBJ2-7|.|TRBV28|.
TGTGCCAGCAAGGACGGGCGCGCCTACGAGCAGTACTTC
CASKDGRAYEQYF
>TRBJ2-7|.|TRBV30|.
TGTGCCGGCACCCCAGGGGTACCGGGCGAGCAGTACTTC
CAGTPGVPGEQYF
>TRBJ1-6|.|TRBV5-1|TRBD1
TGCGCCAGCAGCCCTGACAGGGGGATGGCCTATAATTCACCCCTCCACTTT
CASSPDRGMAYNSPLHF
>TRBJ1-2|.|TRBV11-2|.
TGTGCCAGCAGCTTAGATCAGGGGCGCTATGGCTACACCTTC
CASSLDQGRYGYTF
>TRBJ1-2|.|TRBV18|.
TGTGCCAGCTCACCACCGGGGTTCACTAACTATGGCTACACCTTC
CASSPPGFTNYGYTF
>TRBJ2-7|.|TRBV10-3|.
TGTGCCATCAGTGAGTCGGCGCGTAGCTCCTACGAGCAGTACTTC
CAISESARSSYEQYF
>TRBJ1-1|.|TRBV4-2|.
TGTGCCAGCAGCCAAGAAGGGACATGGATGAACACTGAAGCTTTCTTT
CASSQEGTWMNTEAFF
>TRBJ1-3|.|TRBV4-3|.
TGCGCCAGCAGCCAAGAGAGATCTGGAAACACCATATATTTT
CASSQERSGNTIYF
>TRBJ2-5|.|TRBV6-5|.
TGTGCCAGCAGTTACTCGCAAGAGACCCAGTACTTC
CASSYSQETQYF
>TRBJ1-6|.|TRBV10-3|.
TGTGCCATCAGTGAAAACGGGGCAGGGGATTCACCCCTCCACTTT
CAISENGAGDSPLHF
>TRBJ2-1|.|TRBV11-3|.
TGTGCCAGCAGCCACGGTCTGCGGCCCTCCTACAATGAGCAGTTCTTC
CASSHGLRPSYNEQFF
>TRBJ1-2|.|TRBV28|.
TGTGCCAGCACCAATGCACTCCGGGCTGCCAGTGGCTACACCTTC
CASTNALRAASGYTF
>TRBJ1-6|.|TRBV6-5|.
TGTGCCAGCAAGGCTGCCTATAATTCACCCCTCCACTTT
CASKAAYNSPLHF
>TRBJ2-1|.|TRBV5-1|TRBD2
TGCGCCAGCAGCTTGGCCGGGAGGGCCTACAATGAGCAGTTCTTC
CASSLAGRAYNEQFF
>TRBJ2-1|few|TRBV11-2|.
TGTGCCAGCAGCGCCGTCCCGGGAGCCAATGAGCAGTTCTTC
CASSAVPGANEQFF
>TRBJ1-5|once|TRBV28|.
TGTGCCAGCAGCGTCGGACTGGTACCTAGCAATCAGCCCCAGCATTTT
CASSVGLVPSNQPQHF
>TRBJ1-4|few|TRBV28|.
TGTGCCAGCAGTTTATCGGGCAATGAAAAACTGTTTTTT
CASSLSGNEKLFF
>TRBJ1-5|.|TRBV19|TRBD1
TGTGCCAGTAGTGGACAGGGGGCACGGGGCCAGCCCCAGCATTTT
CASSGQGARGQPQHF
>TRBJ2-7|.|TRBV7-9|TRBD2
TGTGCCAGCAGCCAAGAGCGGGGAGGAAGTCCCTACGAGCAGTACTTC
CASSQERGGSPYEQYF
>TRBJ1-1|.|TRBV6-5|.
TGTGCCAGCAGTACCGGACAGAACACTGAAGCTTTCTTT
CASSTGQNTEAFF
>TRBJ2-1|.|TRBV28|.
TGTGCCAGCAGGGGGAAGGCCTCCTACAATGAGCAGTTCTTC
CASRGKASYNEQFF
>TRBJ2-2|.|TRBV4-2|.
TGTGCCAGCAGCCAAGATCCGCCGAACACCGGGGAGCTGTTTTTT
CASSQDPPNTGELFF
>TRBJ1-1|.|TRBV29-1|.
TGCAGCGCGGGGGGGGTCCGCTTGAACACTGAAGCTTTCTTT
CSAGGVRLNTEAFF
>TRBJ2-3|.|TRBV11-2|.
TGTGCCAGCAGGAAACAGGGAGCAGATACGCAGTATTTT
CASRKQGADTQYF
>TRBJ1-5|.|TRBV28|.
TGTGCCAGCAGTTCTAGAAATCAGCCCCAGCATTTT
CASSSRNQPQHF
>TRBJ1-4|few|TRBV24-1|TRBD1
TGTGCCACCAGTCCCAGGGGGGCGGATGAAAAACTGTTTTTT
CATSPRGADEKLFF
>TRBJ2-2|.|TRBV19|.
TGTGCCAGTAGTACGCTCGCCGGGGAGCTGTTTTTT
CASSTLAGELFF
>TRBJ2-4|.|TRBV18|.
TGTGCCAGCTCAGGGTTAGGAAACATTCAGTACTTC
CASSGLGNIQYF
>TRBJ1-6|.|TRBV24-1|.
TGTGCCACCAGTGAGTGGGAAAATGATTCACCCCTCCACTTT
CATSEWENDSPLHF
>TRBJ2-1|.|TRBV6-5|.
TGTGCCCGCAGCGGATCTCACTACAATGAGCAGTTCTTC
CARSGSHYNEQFF